This T cell receptor (beta chain) was documented in a study of Ad26.COV2.S vaccination and SARS-CoV-2 variants. The germline V gene has CDR1 SGHRS and CDR2 YFSETQ. The J segment lost 7 bases and the V segment lost 4 bases, leaving 3 bases of the junction unmatched. This CDR3 comprises 12 residues. Stated treatment: roughly 18 received Ad26.COV2.S at low or high dose, single or two shots; five or six received placebo; per-sample allocation not given. Sampling took place 63 days after the first vaccine or placebo injection. Profiled with immunoSEQ multiplex PCR; TCRdb holds only in-frame clones, not every one. This table has some 320,000 clones, about 86% appearing once.

The clonotype comes from a person aged 18-60 years who received the Ad26.COV2.S COVID-19 vaccine or a placebo. This chain connects TRBV5-1 to TRBJ1-2, with 8 bases aligning to TRBD1. Source: peripheral blood, taken in a trial of Ad26.COV2.S vaccine versus placebo. The CDR3 nucleotides read TGCGCCAGCAGCGCGGACAGGGCTGGCTACACCTTC. This translates into CASSADRAGYTF.